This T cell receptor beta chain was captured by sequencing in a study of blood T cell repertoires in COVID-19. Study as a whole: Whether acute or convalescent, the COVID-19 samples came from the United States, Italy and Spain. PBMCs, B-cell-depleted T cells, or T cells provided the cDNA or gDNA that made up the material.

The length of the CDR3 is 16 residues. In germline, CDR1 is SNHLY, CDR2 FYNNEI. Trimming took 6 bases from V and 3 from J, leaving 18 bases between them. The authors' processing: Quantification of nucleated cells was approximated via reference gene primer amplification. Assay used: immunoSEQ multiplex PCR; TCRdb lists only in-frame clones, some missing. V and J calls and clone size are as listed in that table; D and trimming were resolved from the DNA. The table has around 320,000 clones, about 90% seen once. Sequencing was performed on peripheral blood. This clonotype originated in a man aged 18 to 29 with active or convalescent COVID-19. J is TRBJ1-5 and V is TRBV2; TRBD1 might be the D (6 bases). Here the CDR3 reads CASRSNRESSNQPQHF. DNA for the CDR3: TGTGCCAGCAGGTCGAACAGGGAATCGTCCAATCAGCCCCAGCATTTT.